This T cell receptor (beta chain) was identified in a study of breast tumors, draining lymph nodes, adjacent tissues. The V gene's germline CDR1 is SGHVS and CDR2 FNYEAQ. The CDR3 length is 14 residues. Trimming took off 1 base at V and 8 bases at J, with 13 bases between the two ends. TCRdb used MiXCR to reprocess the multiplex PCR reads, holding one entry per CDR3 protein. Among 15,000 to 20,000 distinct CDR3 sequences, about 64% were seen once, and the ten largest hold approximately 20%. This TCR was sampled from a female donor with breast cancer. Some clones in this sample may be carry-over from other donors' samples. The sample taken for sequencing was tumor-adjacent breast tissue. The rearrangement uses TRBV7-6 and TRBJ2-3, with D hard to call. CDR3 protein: CASSLGAVLGTQYF. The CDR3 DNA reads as TGTGCCAGCAGCTTAGGTGCGGTGCTTGGTACGCAGTATTTT.